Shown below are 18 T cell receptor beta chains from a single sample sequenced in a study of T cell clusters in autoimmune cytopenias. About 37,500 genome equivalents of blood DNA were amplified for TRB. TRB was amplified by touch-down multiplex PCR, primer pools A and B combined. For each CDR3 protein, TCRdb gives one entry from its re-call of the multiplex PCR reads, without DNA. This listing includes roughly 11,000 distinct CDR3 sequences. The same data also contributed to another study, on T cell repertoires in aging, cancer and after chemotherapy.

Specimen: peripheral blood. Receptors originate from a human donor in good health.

The CDR3 spells CASSRARDLNTGELFF. The chain has TRBV5-6 and TRBJ2-2; TCRdb's D call of TRBD2 is untestable without DNA. Germline V gene data show CDR1 as SGHDT and CDR2 as YYEEEE. The CDR3 spans 16 residues.

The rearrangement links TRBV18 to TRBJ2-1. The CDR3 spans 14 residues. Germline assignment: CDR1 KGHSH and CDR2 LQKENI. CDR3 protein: CASSPPVGDNEQFF.

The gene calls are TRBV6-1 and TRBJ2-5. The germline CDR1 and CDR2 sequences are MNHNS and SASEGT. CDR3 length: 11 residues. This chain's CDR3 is CASSEQETQYF.

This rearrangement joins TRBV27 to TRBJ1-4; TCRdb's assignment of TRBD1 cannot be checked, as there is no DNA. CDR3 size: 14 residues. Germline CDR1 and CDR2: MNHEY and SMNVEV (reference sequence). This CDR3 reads CASSSDVRGEKLFF.

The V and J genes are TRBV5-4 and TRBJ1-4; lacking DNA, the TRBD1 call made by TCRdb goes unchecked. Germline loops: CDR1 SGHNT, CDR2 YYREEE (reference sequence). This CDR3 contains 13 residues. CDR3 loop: CASSLKGQEKLFF.

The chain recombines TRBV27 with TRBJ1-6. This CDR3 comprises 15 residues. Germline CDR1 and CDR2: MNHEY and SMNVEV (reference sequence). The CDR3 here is CASSLWGLRNSPLHF.

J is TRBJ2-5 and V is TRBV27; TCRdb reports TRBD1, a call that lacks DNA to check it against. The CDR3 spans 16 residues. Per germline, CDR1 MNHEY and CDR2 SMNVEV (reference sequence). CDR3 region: CASGRGTGGPTETQYF.

The chain's CDR3 is CASSLNPGLAYNEQFF. The chain is built from TRBV27 and TRBJ2-1; the D call of TRBD2 rests on TCRdb alone, since no DNA is present to check it. The germline CDR1 and CDR2 sequences are MNHEY and SMNVEV (reference sequence). There are 16 residues in the CDR3.

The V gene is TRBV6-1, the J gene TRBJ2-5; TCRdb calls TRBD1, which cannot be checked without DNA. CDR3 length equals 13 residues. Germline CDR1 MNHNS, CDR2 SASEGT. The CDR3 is CATYPGHQETQYF.

The CDR3 sequence is CAVREDRNTEAFF. J is TRBJ1-1 and V is TRBV6-6. Germline loops: CDR1 MNHNY, CDR2 SVGAGI (reference sequence). The CDR3 is made up of 13 amino acids.

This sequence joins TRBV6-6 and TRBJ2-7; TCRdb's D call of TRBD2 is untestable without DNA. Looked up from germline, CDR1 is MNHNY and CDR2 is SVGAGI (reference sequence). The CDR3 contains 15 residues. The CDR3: CASSYEGPISYEQYF.

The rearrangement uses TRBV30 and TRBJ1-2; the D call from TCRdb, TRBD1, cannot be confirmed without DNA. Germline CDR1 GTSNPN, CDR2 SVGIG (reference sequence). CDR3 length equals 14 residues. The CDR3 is CAWTKTGGDYGYTF.

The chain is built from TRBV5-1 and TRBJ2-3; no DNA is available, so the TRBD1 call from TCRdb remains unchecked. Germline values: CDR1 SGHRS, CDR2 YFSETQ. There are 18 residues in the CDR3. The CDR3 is CASSSTFPQDGSTDTQYF.

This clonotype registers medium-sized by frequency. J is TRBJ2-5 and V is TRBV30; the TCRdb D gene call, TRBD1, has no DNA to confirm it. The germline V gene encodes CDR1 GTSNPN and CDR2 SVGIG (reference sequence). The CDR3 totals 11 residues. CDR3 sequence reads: CAWTPDTTKYF.

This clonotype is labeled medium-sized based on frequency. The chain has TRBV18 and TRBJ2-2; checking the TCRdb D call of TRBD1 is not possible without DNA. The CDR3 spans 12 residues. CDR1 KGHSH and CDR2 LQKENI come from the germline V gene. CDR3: CAGQSNTGELFF.

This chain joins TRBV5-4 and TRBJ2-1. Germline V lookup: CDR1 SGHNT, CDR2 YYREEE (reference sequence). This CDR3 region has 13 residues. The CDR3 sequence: CASSLNQYNEQFF.

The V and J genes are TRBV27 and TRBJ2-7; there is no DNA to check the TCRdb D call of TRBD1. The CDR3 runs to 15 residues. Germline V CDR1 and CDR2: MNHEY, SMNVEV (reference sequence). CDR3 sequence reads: CASRPSLGTANEQYF.

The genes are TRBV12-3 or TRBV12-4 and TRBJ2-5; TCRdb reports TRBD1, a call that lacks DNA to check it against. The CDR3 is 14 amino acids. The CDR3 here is CASSLSTGGETQYF.